One and the same sample provided the 8 T cell receptor beta chains below, sequenced in a study of blood T cells in healthy people across ages. Using a J-beta primer mix together with a sample-barcoded 5' primer, a second PCR was run for roughly 6 to 12 cycles. Each CDR3 protein is one row after TCRdb ran MiXCR on the 5' RACE reads. The sample yields 700,000 to 950,000 distinct CDR3 sequences, more than 45% seen once. The sample taken for sequencing was blood. These receptors all stem from a man aged 30-40 years in good health.

This chain links TRBV28 with TRBJ1-1, with a weak D call TRBD1 (5 bases). The V and J ends lost 10 bases and 0 bases respectively, with 15 bases between them. Germline V gene data show CDR1 as MDHEN and CDR2 as SYDVKM. The CDR3 has 14 amino acids. CDR3 nucleotide sequence: TGTGCCACCCAAGCCCACAGGTTGAACACTGAAGCTTTCTTT. Protein sequence: CATQAHRLNTEAFF. Based on the CDR3 plus reference TRBV28 and TRBJ1-1, the full variable domain is DVKVTQSSRYLVKRTGEKVFLECVQDMDHENMFWYRQDPGLGLRLIYFSYDVKMKEKGDIPEGYSVSREKKERFSLILESASTNQTSMYLCATQAHRLNTEAFFGQGTRLTVV.

This clonotype was seen only a few times. This chain connects TRBV29-1 to TRBJ2-7; 12 positions match TRBD2. J gave up 4 bases and V 7 bases, and 5 bases lay outside the gene matches. Looked up from germline, CDR1 is SQVTM and CDR2 is ANQGSEA. The CDR3 extends over 13 amino acids. CDR3 nucleotide sequence: TGCAGCGCGGTGACTAGCGGGAGTTACGAGCAGTACTTC. This codes for CSAVTSGSYEQYF.

The V call is TRBV5-1, the J call TRBJ2-5; D not certain. CDR3 length: 15 residues. Trimming stripped 4 bases from V and 0 bases from J, with 13 bases between. Germline lookup yields CDR1 SGHRS and CDR2 YFSETQ. The CDR3 DNA is TGCGCCAGCAGCCCCGACGTGGGGTACCAAGAGACCCAGTACTTC. It translates to CASSPDVGYQETQYF. The full variable domain, rest sourced from reference TRBV5-1 and TRBJ2-5, is KAGVTQTPRYLIKTRGQQVTLSCSPISGHRSVSWYQQTPGQGLQFLFEYFSETQRNKGNFPGRFSGRQFSNSRSEMNVSTLELGDSALYLCASSPDVGYQETQYFGPGTRLLVL.

The rearrangement links TRBV2 to TRBJ1-2; 9 bases align to TRBD1. The J segment lost 7 bases and the V segment lost 6 bases, leaving 9 bases of the junction unmatched. The CDR3 is 14 residues long. Looked up from germline, CDR1 is SNHLY and CDR2 is FYNNEI. CDR3 DNA: TGTGCCAGCAGGCTACCGGGACAGGGCCGTGGCTACACCTTC. Amino acid sequence: CASRLPGQGRGYTF.

The gene calls are TRBV7-9 and TRBJ2-5, with 10 positions matching TRBD1. The CDR3 contains 17 residues. Germline V gene data show CDR1 as SEHNR and CDR2 as FQNEAQ (reference sequence). The V segment lost 4 bases and the J segment 6 bases; nucleotides outside the gene matches: 14. DNA for the CDR3: TGTGCCAGCAGCTCCCCGCCGTGGGACAGGGGAGGACAGACCCAGTACTTC. It specifies CASSSPPWDRGGQTQYF.

This rearrangement joins TRBV20-1 to TRBJ2-5; 7 bases are a match to TRBD2. This CDR3 has 13 amino acids. After removal of 3 bases from V and 5 bases from J, the junction contained 6 bases not matched to a gene. In germline, CDR1 is DFQATT, CDR2 SNEGSKA (reference sequence). The CDR3, as DNA: TGCAGTGCTAGTAATGCGGGAGCGGAGACCCAGTACTTC. It codes for CSASNAGAETQYF.

This sequence joins TRBV15 and TRBJ1-5; 9 bases are a match to TRBD1. The germline CDR1 and CDR2 sequences are LNHNV and YYDKDF (reference sequence). V lost 1 base, J lost 2 bases, and 6 bases stayed unmatched. The CDR3 runs to 17 residues. The CDR3 is CATSRVLTGGRNQPQHF. The CDR3 nucleotides read TGTGCCACCAGCAGAGTCCTAACAGGGGGCCGCAATCAGCCCCAGCATTTT.

A few counts support this clonotype. The chain combines TRBV7-2 with TRBJ1-4; D is unclear. The V gene's germline CDR1 is SGHTA and CDR2 FQGNSA. The V and J ends lost 1 base and 2 bases respectively, with 5 bases between them. The CDR3 has 14 residues. The CDR3 nucleotides read TGTGCCAGCAGCTTAGTTACGACTAATGAAAAACTGTTTTTT. Translated, it gives CASSLVTTNEKLFF.